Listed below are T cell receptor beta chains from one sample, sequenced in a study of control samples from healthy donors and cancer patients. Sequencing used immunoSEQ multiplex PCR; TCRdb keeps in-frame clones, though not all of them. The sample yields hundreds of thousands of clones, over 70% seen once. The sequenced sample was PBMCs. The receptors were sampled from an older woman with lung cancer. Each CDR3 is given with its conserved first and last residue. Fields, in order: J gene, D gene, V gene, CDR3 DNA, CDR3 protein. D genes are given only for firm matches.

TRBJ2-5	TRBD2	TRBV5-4	TGTGCCAGCAGCTTGGGTGTCGGACTAGCGGGAGGAGGAGAGACCCAGTACTTC	CASSLGVGLAGGGETQYF
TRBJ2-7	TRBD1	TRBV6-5	TGTGCCAGCAGCCGGGACAGGGGTTACGAGCAGTACTTC	CASSRDRGYEQYF
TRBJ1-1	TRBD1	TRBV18	TGTGCCAGCTCGATGACAGGGAAGGACACTGAAGCTTTCTTT	CASSMTGKDTEAFF
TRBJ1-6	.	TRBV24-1	TGTGCCACCATGTGGACGTTAAGATCACCCCTCCACTTT	CATMWTLRSPLHF
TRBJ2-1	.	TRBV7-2	TGTGCCAGCAGCTTATCGAGGGTAGCGAATGAGCAGTTCTTC	CASSLSRVANEQFF
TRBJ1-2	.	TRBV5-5	TGTGCCAGCAGTCAGTGGGGGGGCTATGGCTACACCTTC	CASSQWGGYGYTF
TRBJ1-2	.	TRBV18	TGTGCCAGCTCACGCACTGGGGGGGGAAGGGGCTACACCTTC	CASSRTGGGRGYTF
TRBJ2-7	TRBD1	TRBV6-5	TGTGCCAGCAGCAGAGACGACAGGGACGAGCAGTACTTC	CASSRDDRDEQYF
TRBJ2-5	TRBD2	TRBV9	TGTGCCAGCAGCGTAGGGTACGTGGCGGGGGGACAAGAGACCCAGTACTTC	CASSVGYVAGGQETQYF
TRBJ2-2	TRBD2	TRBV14	TGTGCCAGCAGCCAATGGGGTCAGCGGGGGTATTCCGGGGAGCTGTTTTTT	CASSQWGQRGYSGELFF